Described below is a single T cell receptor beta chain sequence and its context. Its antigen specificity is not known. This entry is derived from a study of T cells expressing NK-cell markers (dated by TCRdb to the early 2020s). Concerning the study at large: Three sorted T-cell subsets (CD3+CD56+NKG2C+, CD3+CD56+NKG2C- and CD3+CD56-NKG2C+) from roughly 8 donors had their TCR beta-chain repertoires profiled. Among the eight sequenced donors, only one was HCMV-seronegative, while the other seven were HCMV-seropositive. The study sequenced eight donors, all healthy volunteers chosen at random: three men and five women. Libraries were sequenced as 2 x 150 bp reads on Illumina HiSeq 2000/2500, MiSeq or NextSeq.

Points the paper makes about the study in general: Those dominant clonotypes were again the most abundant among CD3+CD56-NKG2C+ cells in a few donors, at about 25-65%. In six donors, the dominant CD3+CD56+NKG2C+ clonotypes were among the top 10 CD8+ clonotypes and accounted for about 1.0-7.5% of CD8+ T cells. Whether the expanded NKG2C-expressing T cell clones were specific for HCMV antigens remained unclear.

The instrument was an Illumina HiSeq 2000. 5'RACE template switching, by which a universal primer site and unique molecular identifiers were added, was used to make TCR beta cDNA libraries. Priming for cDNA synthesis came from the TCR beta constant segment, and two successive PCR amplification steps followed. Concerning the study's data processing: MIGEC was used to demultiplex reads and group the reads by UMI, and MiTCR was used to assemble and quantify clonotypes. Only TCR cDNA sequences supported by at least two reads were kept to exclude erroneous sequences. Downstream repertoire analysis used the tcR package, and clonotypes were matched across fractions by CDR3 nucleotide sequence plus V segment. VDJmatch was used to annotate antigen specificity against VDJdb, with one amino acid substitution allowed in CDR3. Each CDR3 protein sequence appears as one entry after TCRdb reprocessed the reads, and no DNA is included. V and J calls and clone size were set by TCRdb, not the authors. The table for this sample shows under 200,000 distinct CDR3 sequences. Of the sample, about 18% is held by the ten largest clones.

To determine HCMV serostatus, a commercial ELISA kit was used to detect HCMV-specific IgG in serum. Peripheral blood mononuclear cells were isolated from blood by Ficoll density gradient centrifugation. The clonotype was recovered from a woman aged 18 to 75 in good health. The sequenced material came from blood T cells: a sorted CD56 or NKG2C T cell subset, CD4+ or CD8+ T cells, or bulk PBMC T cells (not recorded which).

The CDR3 reads CASRNTGTRGNEQFF. The chain joins TRBV6-2 or TRBV6-3 to TRBJ2-1; TCRdb gives TRBD1 as the D gene, but with no DNA this cannot be confirmed. The CDR3, from cysteine to phenylalanine, totals 15 residues. The protein alone is recorded here. The germline V gene specifies MNHEY as CDR1 and SVGEGT as CDR2.